The clone carrying this T cell receptor beta chain was detected ten times or more. This sample stems from a study of T cells in Graves' hyperthyroidism and ophthalmopathy. V gave up 8 bases and J gave up 0 bases, with 11 bases separating them. The CDR3 runs to 15 residues. Template material for amplifying TCR beta CDR3 regions consisted of RNA transcripts. An initial round of RT-PCR targeting the TCR CDR3 relied on the HTBI primer set. TCRdb reanalysed the multiplex PCR reads using MiXCR and keeps one entry per CDR3 protein. The table has under 750,000 distinct CDR3 sequences, roughly 20% seen once; the top ten hold over 15%.

The specimen was blood. The receptor was derived from a woman in her 50s with Graves' hyperthyroidism that later progressed to Graves' ophthalmopathy. The chain uses TRBV12-3 or TRBV12-4 and TRBJ2-6; D gene unclear. The CDR3 nucleotides read TGTGCCAGCCTCCGGGCGGCCTCTGGGGCCAACGTCCTGACTTTC. Protein product: CASLRAASGANVLTF.